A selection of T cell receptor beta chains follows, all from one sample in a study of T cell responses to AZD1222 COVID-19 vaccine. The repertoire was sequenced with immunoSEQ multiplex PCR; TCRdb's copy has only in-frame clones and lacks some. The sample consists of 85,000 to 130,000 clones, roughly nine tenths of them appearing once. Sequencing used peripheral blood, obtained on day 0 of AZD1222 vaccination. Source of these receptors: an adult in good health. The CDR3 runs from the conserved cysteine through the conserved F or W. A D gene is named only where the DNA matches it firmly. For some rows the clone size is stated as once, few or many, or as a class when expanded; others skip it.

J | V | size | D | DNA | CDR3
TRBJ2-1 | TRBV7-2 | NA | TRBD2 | TGTGCCAGCAGCTTAGAAAGGAGGGGACTAGCGGGAGATGATGAGCAGTTCTTC | CASSLERRGLAGDDEQFF
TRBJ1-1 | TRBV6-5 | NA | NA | TGTGCCAGCAACAAACCGGGGGCAGGCACTGAAGCTTTCTTT | CASNKPGAGTEAFF
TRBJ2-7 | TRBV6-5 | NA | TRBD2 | TGTGCCAGCAGTTCACCGGGGGGGATCTACGAGCAGTACTTC | CASSSPGGIYEQYF
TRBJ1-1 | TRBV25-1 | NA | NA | TGTGCCAGCAGTGAATCTGGACAGTTGAACACTGAAGCTTTCTTT | CASSESGQLNTEAFF
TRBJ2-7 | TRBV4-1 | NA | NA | TGCGCCAGGCGGTCCCCACTCTACGAGCAGTACTTC | CARRSPLYEQYF
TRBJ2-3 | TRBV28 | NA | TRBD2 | TGTGCCAGCAGTTTAGGGCTAGCGGGAGGGAGCACAGATACGCAGTATTTT | CASSLGLAGGSTDTQYF
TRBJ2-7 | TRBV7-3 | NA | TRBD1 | TGTGCCAGCAGCCAAGACAGGGCCGGGGACGAGCAGTACTTC | CASSQDRAGDEQYF
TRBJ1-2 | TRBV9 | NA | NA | TGTGCCAGCAGCCCGGGGATAGACTATGGCTACACCTTC | CASSPGIDYGYTF
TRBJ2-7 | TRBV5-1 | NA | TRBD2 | TGCGCCACCAACGACCGGGGCACTAGCGGCTACGAGCAGTACTTC | CATNDRGTSGYEQYF
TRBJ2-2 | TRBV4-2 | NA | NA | TGTGCCAGCAGCCAAGGTTTTCAGGGGGGAATAACCGGGGAGCTGTTTTTT | CASSQGFQGGITGELFF
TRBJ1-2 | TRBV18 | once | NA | TGTGCCAGCTCACCCGGGAGCTACTATGGCTACACCTTC | CASSPGSYYGYTF
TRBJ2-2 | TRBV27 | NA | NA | TGTGCCAGCAGTTTCGGACAGCCCGGGGAGCTGTTTTTT | CASSFGQPGELFF
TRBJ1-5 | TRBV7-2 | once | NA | TGTGCCAGCAGCTCCGAATTCAATCAGCCCCAGCATTTT | CASSSEFNQPQHF
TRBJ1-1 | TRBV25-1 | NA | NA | TGTGCCAGCAGTGTTAGGGAAGGGGCTGAAGCTTTCTTT | CASSVREGAEAFF
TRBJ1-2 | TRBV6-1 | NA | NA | TGTGCCAGCAGTGAGACAGTGGGCTATGGCTACACCTTC | CASSETVGYGYTF
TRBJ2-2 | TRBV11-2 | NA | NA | TGTGCCAGCAGCTTAGAGCCTAGCTCGGCCGGGGAGCTGTTTTTT | CASSLEPSSAGELFF
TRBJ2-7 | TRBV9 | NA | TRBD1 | TGTGCCAGCAGCGTTGGGACAGGGGTTGAGCAGTACTTC | CASSVGTGVEQYF
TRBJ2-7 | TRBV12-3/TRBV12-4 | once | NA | TGTGCCAGCAGCGGACAGTTAGCCTACGAGCAGTACTTC | CASSGQLAYEQYF
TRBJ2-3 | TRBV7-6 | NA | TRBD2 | TGTGCCAGCAGCTTAGGAGACCGGACTAGCGGGAGTACAGATACGCAGTATTTT | CASSLGDRTSGSTDTQYF
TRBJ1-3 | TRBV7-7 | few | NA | TGTGCTAGCAGCGTCGCGGTGGGAAGTGGAAACACCATATATTTT | CASSVAVGSGNTIYF
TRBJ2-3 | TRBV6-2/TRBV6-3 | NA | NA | TGTGCCAGCAGCGACCCCGCCCCTCCGCAGTATTTT | CASSDPAPPQYF
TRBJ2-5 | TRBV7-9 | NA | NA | TGTGCCAGCAGCTCCGAACAGGGATTGCAAGAGACCCAGTACTTC | CASSSEQGLQETQYF
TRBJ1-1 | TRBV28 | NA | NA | TGTGCCAGCAGTCTCCAGGGTGTAGCTTTCTTT | CASSLQGVAFF
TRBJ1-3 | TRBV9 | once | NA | TGTGCCAGCAGCGCCGGAGGGACTGGAAACACCATATATTTT | CASSAGGTGNTIYF
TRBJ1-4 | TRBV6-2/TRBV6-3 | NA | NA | TGTGCCAGCAGTTACTCGAGAGCAGCAACTAATGAAAAACTGTTTTTT | CASSYSRAATNEKLFF
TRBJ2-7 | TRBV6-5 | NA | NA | TGTGCCAGCAGTTACGACAGAGGGCTCGAGCAGTACTTC | CASSYDRGLEQYF
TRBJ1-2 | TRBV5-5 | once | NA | TGTGCCAGCAGCTTGGCCGGGGAAGGCTACACCTTC | CASSLAGEGYTF
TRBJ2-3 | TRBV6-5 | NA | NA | TGTGCCAGCAGTTACAGGGGTGGTGTGACAGATACGCAGTATTTT | CASSYRGGVTDTQYF
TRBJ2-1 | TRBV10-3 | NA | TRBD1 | TGTGCCATCAGTGAGTTGGCAGGGGGCTACAATGAGCAGTTCTTC | CAISELAGGYNEQFF
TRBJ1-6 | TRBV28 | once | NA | TGTGCCAGCACCCTGGGGGGATCTCTGCTGGGTTCACCCCTCCACTTT | CASTLGGSLLGSPLHF
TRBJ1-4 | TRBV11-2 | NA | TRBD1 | TGTGCCAGCAGTCGCAATTCAGGGGGTCCCTCAACTAATGAAAAACTGTTTTTT | CASSRNSGGPSTNEKLFF
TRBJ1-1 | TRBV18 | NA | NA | TGTGCCAGCTCACGGATGGACAGCTTTCAGAACACTGAAGCTTTCTTT | CASSRMDSFQNTEAFF
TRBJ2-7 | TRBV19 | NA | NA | TGTGCCAGTAGCTCCTTCAAGACGTTTACCTACGAGCAGTACTTC | CASSSFKTFTYEQYF
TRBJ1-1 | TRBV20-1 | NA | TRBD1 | TGCAGTGCTTACAGGGGAACTGAAGCTTTCTTT | CSAYRGTEAFF
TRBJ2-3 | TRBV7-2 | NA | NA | TGTGCCAGCAGCCAGAGTCCGGGACTTGGGCCAGATACGCAGTATTTT | CASSQSPGLGPDTQYF
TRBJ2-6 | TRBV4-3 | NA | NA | TGCGCCAGCAGCCGACGGATATCCGAATCCTCTGGGGCCAACGTCCTGACTTTC | CASSRRISESSGANVLTF
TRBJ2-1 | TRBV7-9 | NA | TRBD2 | TGTGCCAGCAGCCACCCAACTAGCGGGAGGTCACACAATGAGCAGTTCTTC | CASSHPTSGRSHNEQFF
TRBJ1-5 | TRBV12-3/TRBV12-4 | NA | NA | TGTGCCAGCAGTTTAGCGCCGTATCAGCCCCAGCATTTT | CASSLAPYQPQHF
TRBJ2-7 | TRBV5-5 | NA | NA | TGTGCCAGCAGCTTGGACAGGGAGCAGTACTTC | CASSLDREQYF
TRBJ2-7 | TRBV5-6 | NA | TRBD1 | TGTGCCAGCAGCTTCAGGGGGATAGGCGAGCAGTACTTC | CASSFRGIGEQYF
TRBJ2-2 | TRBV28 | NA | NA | TGTGCCAGCAAGGGGGCGGGGGCGAACACCGGGGAGCTGTTTTTT | CASKGAGANTGELFF
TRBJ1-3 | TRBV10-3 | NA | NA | TGTGCCATCAGTGGACAGGTCCCTGGAAACACCATATATTTT | CAISGQVPGNTIYF
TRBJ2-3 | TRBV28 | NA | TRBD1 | TGTGCCAGCAGTTTATGGAAGGGACAGCGCACAGATACGCAGTATTTT | CASSLWKGQRTDTQYF
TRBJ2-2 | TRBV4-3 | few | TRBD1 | TGCGCCAGCAGAAACCTACTGACAGGGGGTGACACCGGGGAGCTGTTTTTT | CASRNLLTGGDTGELFF
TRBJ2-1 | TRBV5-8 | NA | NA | TGTGCCAGCAGCCTTTCTATAGGTTCCTACAATGAGCAGTTCTTC | CASSLSIGSYNEQFF